The present T cell receptor (beta chain) was sequenced within a study of cytomegalovirus exposure and HLA in healthy donors. The PCR made use of 60 Vbeta and 13 Jbeta primers. Sequencing used immunoSEQ multiplex PCR; TCRdb keeps in-frame clones, though not all of them. The sample holds about 160,000 clones; under 85% are singletons and the top ten take 4.1%. V lost 6 bases and J lost 9; bases outside the gene matches: 20. Germline V CDR1 and CDR2: SGHAT, FQNNGV. The CDR3 is 17 residues long. A single count supports this clone. V usage is TRBV11-2 and J usage is TRBJ2-1, with 7 bases aligning to TRBD1. This clonotype was sampled from a man aged 50 to 59 in good health and CMV-seropositive. The sequenced sample was PBMCs. The CDR3, as DNA: TGTGCCAGCAGACTATCCTACCGGGACAGTGGTTATACTGAGCAGTTCTTC. It is translated as CASRLSYRDSGYTEQFF.